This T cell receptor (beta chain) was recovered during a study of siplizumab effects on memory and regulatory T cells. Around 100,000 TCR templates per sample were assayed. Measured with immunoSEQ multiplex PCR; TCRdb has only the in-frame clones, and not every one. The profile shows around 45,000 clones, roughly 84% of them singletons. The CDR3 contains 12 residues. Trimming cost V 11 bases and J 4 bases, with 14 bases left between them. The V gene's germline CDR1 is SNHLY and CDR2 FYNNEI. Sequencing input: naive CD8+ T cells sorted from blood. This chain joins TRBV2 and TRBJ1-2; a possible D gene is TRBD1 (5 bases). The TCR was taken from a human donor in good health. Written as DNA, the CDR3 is TGTGCCGGAGCCGGGGCCGGCTATGGCTACACCTTC. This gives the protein CAGAGAGYGYTF.